The TCR beta chain described here comes from a study of T-cell reconstitution after alpha-beta-depleted transplantation in children. Many counts were recorded for this clonotype. Its antigen is still unknown. Findings of the study overall: Diversity and T-cell counts at one year after transplant derived mostly from new T cells. After transplant, at about two months, alpha-beta T cells were reportedly derived from several hundred expanded graft clones.

Molecular barcoding with unique molecular identifiers was used for the TCRbeta library. TCRdb re-called the PCR reads with MiXCR, one entry per CDR3 protein. The table lists 700,000 to 850,000 distinct CDR3 sequences, roughly 15% of them singletons. This clonotype was obtained from a male patient younger than 18 who had a stem cell transplant for acute lymphoblastic leukemia, so the T cells may come from the graft donor. Sequencing used PBMCs, mostly from graft donor cells, obtained 360 days after TCRalphabeta/CD19-depleted stem cell transplant.

CDR3 sequence: CASSSPLALSYNEQFF. The DNA of the CDR3 is TGTGCCAGCAGCTCACCACTAGCGCTCTCCTACAATGAGCAGTTCTTC. This rearrangement joins TRBV7-9 to TRBJ2-1, with 7 positions matching TRBD2. After removal of 4 bases from V and 0 bases from J, the junction contained 6 bases not matched to a gene. The CDR3 length is 16 residues. CDR1 and CDR2 from the germline V gene are SEHNR and FQNEAQ (reference sequence).